The clone carrying this T cell receptor beta chain has ten or more counts. The data derive from a study of T cells in Graves' hyperthyroidism and ophthalmopathy. The ends were cut back, 6 bases at V and 0 bases at J, with 18 bases in the middle. The CDR3 extends over 17 amino acids. Germline CDR1 SGHAT, CDR2 FQNNGV. Amplification yielded TCR beta CDR3 regions, with RNA transcripts as the source. A set of HTBI primers served as the primers for a first-round RT-PCR of the TCR CDR3. TCRdb fed the multiplex PCR reads into MiXCR, producing one record per CDR3 protein. The sample lists a few hundred thousand distinct CDR3 sequences; about a sixth were seen once.

The sample taken for sequencing was blood. The sequence was collected from a woman aged 40-49 years with Graves' ophthalmopathy. This chain connects TRBV11-2 to TRBJ2-1, with D possibly TRBD2 on 6 matching bases. The CDR3 DNA reads as TGTGCCAGCAGTTTTGGACTAATATCGAGCTCCTACAATGAGCAGTTCTTC. Translated, it gives CASSFGLISSSYNEQFF.